This T cell receptor beta chain was captured in a study of PD-L1 blockade in urothelial cancer. Study findings and constraints: Larger 3-week expansion of tumor-associated blood clones was seen in durable-benefit patients. TCR clonality was measured in pretreatment peripheral blood. Clonality below the median predicted better survival.

Time point denoted: peripheral blood 6 weeks after treatment start. Each patient gave between 1 and 8 samples, pretreatment and on-treatment. On this clone: As yet, its antigen is unknown.

The CDR3 is 15 amino acids. The ends lost 7 bases at V and 9 bases at J; junction bases unmatched: 6. CDR1 and CDR2 from the germline V gene are WSHSY and SAAADI. Using immunoSEQ multiplex PCR, the repertoire was profiled, and TCRdb retains in-frame clones only, with some absent. The sample yields 100,000 to 150,000 clones, around 86% seen once. V is TRBV10-2 and J is TRBJ2-1; 16 nucleotides match TRBD2. This receptor was obtained from a man aged 45-60 years with urothelial cancer. Specimen: PBMCs, collected around atezolizumab (anti-PD-L1) treatment. Written as DNA, the CDR3 is TGCGCCAGCAACCGGGGACTAGCGGGGGGGGGTGAGCAGTTCTTC. Protein product: CASNRGLAGGGEQFF.